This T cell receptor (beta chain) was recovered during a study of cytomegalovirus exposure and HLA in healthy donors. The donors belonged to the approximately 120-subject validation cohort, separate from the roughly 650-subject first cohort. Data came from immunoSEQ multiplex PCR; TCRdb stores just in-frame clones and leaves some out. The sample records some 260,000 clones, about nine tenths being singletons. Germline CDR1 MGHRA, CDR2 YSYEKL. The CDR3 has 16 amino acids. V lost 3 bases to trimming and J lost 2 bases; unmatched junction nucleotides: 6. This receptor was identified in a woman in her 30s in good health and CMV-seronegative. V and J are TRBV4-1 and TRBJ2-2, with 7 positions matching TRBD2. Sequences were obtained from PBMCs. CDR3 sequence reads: CASSQNPGLNTGELFF. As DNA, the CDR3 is TGCGCCAGCAGCCAGAACCCGGGACTAAACACCGGGGAGCTGTTTTTT.